This TCR beta chain was captured in a study of T cells in Graves' hyperthyroidism and ophthalmopathy. RNA transcripts were the template for amplifying TCR beta CDR3 regions. HTBI primers were used for first-round RT-PCR of the TCR CDR3. TCRdb reprocessed the multiplex PCR reads with MiXCR, giving one entry per CDR3 protein. Seen here are under 400,000 distinct CDR3 sequences, roughly 17% observed once, and the top ten hold around a third. Broader study findings: The majority of expanded thyroid clonotypes above 0.001 also appeared in blood.

About this clonotype: What it binds is unknown.

Stable disease denoted Graves' hyperthyroidism without ophthalmopathy progression within 18 months. Diagnostic decisions used clinical symptoms, serum thyroxine and TRAb, thyroid ultrasound and orbital computed tomography. The CDR3 is 15 residues long. CDR1 and CDR2 from the germline V gene are SEHNR and FQNEAQ (reference sequence). The ends were cut back, 1 base at V and 5 bases at J, with 12 bases in the middle. This clonotype originated in a man aged 30 to 45 with Graves' hyperthyroidism. Sequences were obtained from blood. The V gene is TRBV7-9, the J gene TRBJ1-5, with D uncertain. CDR3 DNA sequence: TGTGCCAGCAGCTTAGAAGCGGAAAAAGATCAGCCCCAGCATTTT. Translation: CASSLEAEKDQPQHF. Full variable domain (missing parts from reference TRBV7-9 and TRBJ1-5): DTGVSQNPRHKITKRGQNVTFRCDPISEHNRLYWYRQTLGQGPEFLTYFQNEAQLEKSRLLSDRFSAERPKGSFSTLEIQRTEQGDSAMYLCASSLEAEKDQPQHFGDGTRLSIL.